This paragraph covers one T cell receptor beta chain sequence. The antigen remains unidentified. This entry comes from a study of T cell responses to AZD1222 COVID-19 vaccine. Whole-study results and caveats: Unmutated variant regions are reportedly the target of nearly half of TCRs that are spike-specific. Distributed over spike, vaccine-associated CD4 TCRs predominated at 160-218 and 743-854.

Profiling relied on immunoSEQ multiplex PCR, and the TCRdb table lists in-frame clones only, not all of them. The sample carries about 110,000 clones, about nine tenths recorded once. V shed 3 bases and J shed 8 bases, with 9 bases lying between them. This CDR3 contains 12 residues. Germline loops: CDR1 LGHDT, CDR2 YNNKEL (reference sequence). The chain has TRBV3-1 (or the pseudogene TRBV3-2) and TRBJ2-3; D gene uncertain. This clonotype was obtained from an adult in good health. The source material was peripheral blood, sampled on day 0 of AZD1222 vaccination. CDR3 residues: CASSQPPSTQYF. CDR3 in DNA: TGTGCCAGCAGCCAGCCCCCCAGTACGCAGTATTTT.